This passage covers 8 T cell receptor beta chains from one sample sequenced in a study of Ad26.COV2.S vaccination and SARS-CoV-2 variants. The treatment: around 19 received Ad26.COV2.S at low or high dose, single or two shots; roughly 5 received placebo; per-sample allocation not given. Sampling happened 63 days after the first vaccine or placebo injection. This table comes from immunoSEQ multiplex PCR, and its TCRdb copy is limited to in-frame clones, with some not included. The sample has around 300,000 clones; around 90% are singletons. The sequencing here drew on peripheral blood, taken in a trial of Ad26.COV2.S vaccine versus placebo. These receptor sequences come from a person aged 18-60 years who received the Ad26.COV2.S COVID-19 vaccine or a placebo.

The gene calls are TRBV7-9 and TRBJ1-5; 7 nucleotides align to TRBD1. CDR1 is SEHNR and CDR2 is FQNEAQ in the germline V gene (reference sequence). The V gene end was trimmed by 6 bases and the J gene end by 3 bases; junction bases not matched to a gene: 2. The CDR3 totals 13 residues. CDR3 amino acids: CASRGTANQPQHF. In nucleotides, the CDR3 is TGTGCCAGCAGAGGGACAGCCAATCAGCCCCAGCATTTT. Variable domain in full (rest from reference TRBV7-9 and TRBJ1-5): DTGVSQNPRHKITKRGQNVTFRCDPISEHNRLYWYRQTLGQGPEFLTYFQNEAQLEKSRLLSDRFSAERPKGSFSTLEIQRTEQGDSAMYLCASRGTANQPQHFGDGTRLSIL.

The chain employs TRBV3-1 (or the pseudogene TRBV3-2) and TRBJ1-2; D is ambiguous. V lost 2 bases and J lost 12, with 16 bases in between. The CDR3 has 13 amino acids. Germline CDR1 is LGHDT and CDR2 is YNNKEL (reference sequence). Here the CDR3 reads CASSQSPGIGNTF. As DNA, the CDR3 is TGTGCCAGCAGCCAATCCCCTGGGATCGGAAACACCTTC.

The chain recombines TRBV5-4 with TRBJ1-4; a possible D gene is TRBD1 (5 bases). The CDR3 has 16 amino acids. CDR1 SGHNT and CDR2 YYREEE come from the germline V gene (reference sequence). V was trimmed by 1 base and J by 3 bases, leaving 13 bases between them. The CDR3 here is CASSLNPGVANEKLFF. CDR3 DNA sequence: TGTGCCAGCAGCTTGAATCCGGGGGTAGCTAATGAAAAACTGTTTTTT.

The table lists this clone with a few counts. V gene TRBV9 combines with J gene TRBJ1-1; D call uncertain. Germline V gives CDR1 SGDLS, CDR2 YYNGEE. The V and J ends lost 0 bases and 0 bases respectively, with 9 bases between them. The CDR3 sequence is 15 residues long. CDR3 nucleotides: TGTGCCAGCAGCGTAGGCCCGACGGTGAACACTGAAGCTTTCTTT. It yields the protein CASSVGPTVNTEAFF.

The gene calls are TRBV27 and TRBJ1-2, with D possibly TRBD1 on 5 matching bases. The CDR3 is 15 residues long. Between the trimmed V and J ends, which lost 0 bases and 2 bases, there was a span of 10 bases. Germline V gene data show CDR1 as MNHEY and CDR2 as SMNVEV (reference sequence). CDR3 region: CASSLSIRANYGYTF. In DNA form, the CDR3 reads TGTGCCAGCAGTTTATCTATCAGGGCAAACTATGGCTACACCTTC.

This clone turned up a few times. The J gene is TRBJ2-1, the V gene TRBV4-3; maybe TRBD1 (5 bases). CDR3 length: 15 residues. Germline CDR1 and CDR2: LGHNA and YSLEER. V was cut by 2 bases and J by 7 bases, with 15 bases left in between. Written as DNA, the CDR3 is TGCGCCAGCAGCCAAAGCCAGGGTAGGGGAAATGAGCAGTTCTTC. Amino acids: CASSQSQGRGNEQFF.

The chain is built from TRBV28 and TRBJ2-7; the D is unclear. CDR1 and CDR2 (germline): MDHEN, SYDVKM. The CDR3 runs 12 residues. The germline V and J ends were trimmed by 6 bases and 5 bases, with 11 bases remaining between them. As DNA, the CDR3 is TGTGCCAGCAGCCCCGTAGAGGACGAGCAGTACTTC. It translates to CASSPVEDEQYF.

V is TRBV3-1 (or the pseudogene TRBV3-2) and J is TRBJ1-2; D unclear. The CDR3 totals 12 residues. Trimming removed 2 bases at V and 4 bases at J, with 5 bases between. Germline CDR1 is LGHDT and CDR2 is YNNKEL (reference sequence). The CDR3: CASSQRLYGYTF. The CDR3 nucleotides read TGTGCCAGCAGCCAAAGGCTCTATGGCTACACCTTC.